The rows below give T cell receptor beta chains drawn from one sample of a study of blood T cell repertoires in COVID-19. Clones were read by immunoSEQ multiplex PCR, and TCRdb kept only the in-frame ones, dropping some. The sample includes some 76,000 clones, roughly nine tenths seen only once; the top ten take more than 15%. The specimen sequenced was peripheral blood. These receptors were collected from an older man in a cohort sampled during active COVID-19. CDR3s include the opening cysteine and the closing phenylalanine or tryptophan. Each record gives: V gene, J gene, clone size, D gene, CDR3 protein, CDR3 DNA. D genes are given only for firm matches. Size is stated for part of the rows, as once, few or many counts, or as a class when the clone is expanded.

TRBV28	TRBJ2-1	once	-	CASSLLGQGYEQFF	TGTGCCAGCAGTTTATTAGGGCAGGGTTATGAGCAGTTCTTC
TRBV29-1	TRBJ2-7	-	-	CSVEDPDRNSYEQYF	TGCAGCGTTGAAGATCCCGACAGAAACTCCTACGAGCAGTACTTC
TRBV7-3	TRBJ2-3	-	TRBD2	CASSLKRGRGGTDTQYF	TGTGCCAGCAGCTTAAAGCGGGGGAGAGGGGGCACAGATACGCAGTATTTT
TRBV28	TRBJ1-5	few	TRBD1	CASSSRDSRGNQPQHF	TGTGCCAGCAGTTCCCGGGACAGCCGGGGCAATCAGCCCCAGCATTTT
TRBV2	TRBJ1-2	-	TRBD1	CASRAIDRGRWGYGYTF	TGTGCCAGCAGGGCAATCGACAGGGGGCGCTGGGGCTATGGCTACACCTTC
TRBV5-6	TRBJ2-3	-	TRBD2	CASGTSGVTDTQYF	TGTGCCAGCGGTACTAGCGGAGTCACAGATACGCAGTATTTT
TRBV27	TRBJ1-2	-	-	CASGVRGNNYGYTF	TGTGCCAGCGGGGTAAGGGGAAATAACTATGGCTACACCTTC
TRBV10-3	TRBJ1-1	-	TRBD1	CATRGPTEAFF	TGTGCCACAAGGGGGCCCACTGAAGCTTTCTTT
TRBV18	TRBJ2-1	once	TRBD1	CASSPSTGLINEQFF	TGTGCCAGCTCACCTTCGACAGGGTTGATCAATGAGCAGTTCTTC
TRBV28	TRBJ2-2	-	-	CASSLNRFQGGELFF	TGTGCCAGCAGCCTAAACAGGTTCCAGGGCGGGGAGCTGTTTTTT
TRBV11-2	TRBJ1-1	-	-	CASSPDMVAFF	TGTGCCAGCAGTCCTGACATGGTAGCTTTCTTT
TRBV4-3	TRBJ2-1	-	-	CASSREIPAAGSYNEQFF	TGCGCCAGCAGCCGAGAAATACCGGCGGCCGGCTCCTACAATGAGCAGTTCTTC
TRBV19	TRBJ1-3	-	-	CASSIRLLTGNTIYF	TGTGCCAGTAGTATTCGCTTACTTACTGGAAACACCATATATTTT
TRBV5-4	TRBJ1-2	once	TRBD1	CASSSGGVYGYTF	TGTGCCAGCAGCTCAGGGGGCGTCTATGGCTACACCTTC
TRBV5-1	TRBJ2-7	-	-	CASSLARGVSSYEQYF	TGCGCCAGCAGCTTGGCTCGCGGGGTTAGCTCCTACGAGCAGTACTTC